Listed here are 16 T cell receptor beta chains from one sample, sequenced in a study of esophageal squamous cell carcinoma under preoperative chemotherapy. Time point in this sample: after preoperative PTX-NDP chemotherapy. TCRdb re-analysed the PCR reads in MiXCR, keeping a single row per CDR3 protein. The sample includes roughly 10,000 distinct CDR3 sequences, approximately 50% of them seen just once. The specimen was obtained from a patient given preoperative chemotherapy. Receptor source: a human donor with esophageal squamous cell carcinoma. The donor label of this sample is uncertain.

On this clonotype itself: The germline gene is not matched at one end of the junction; a read error may be the cause. V and J are TRBV9 and TRBJ2-4, with D tentatively TRBD1 (6 bases). The length of the CDR3 is 16 residues. Germline CDR1 SGDLS, CDR2 YYNGEE. The CDR3 spells CASSVPGLGAANTQYF. The CDR3 DNA follows: TGTGCCAGCAGCGTACCGGGGCTGGGGGCCGCAAACACTCAGTACTTC.

The V and J genes are TRBV12-3 or TRBV12-4 and TRBJ2-5; D possibly corresponds to TRBD2 (5 bases). Gene TRBJ2-1 matches the end of the DNA better, so the J call may be wrong. The CDR3 has 16 amino acids. CDR3 DNA: TGTGCCAGTGGATTAGAGTGGGGAGCAGGAACCTACGAGCAGTTCTTC. Its translation: CASGLEWGAGTYEQFF.

The gene calls are TRBV6-1 and TRBJ2-1; D uncertain. The CDR3 sequence is 13 residues long. The ends were cut back, 6 bases at V and 12 bases at J, with 18 bases in the middle. CDR1 MNHNS and CDR2 SASEGT come from the germline V gene. The CDR3 reads CASRAVGGDTQFF. CDR3 DNA sequence: TGTGCCAGCAGGGCTGTCGGCGGCGATACGCAGTTCTTC.

This clonotype was observed many times. The J gene is TRBJ2-7, the V gene TRBV4-1; 7 bases agree with TRBD1. CDR3 length: 15 residues. The germline CDR1 and CDR2 sequences are MGHRA and YSYEKL. Losses at the gene ends were 4 bases for V and 6 bases for J; bases not matched to a gene: 12. The CDR3 is CASSLEPGQTIEQYF. The CDR3 DNA reads as TGCGCCAGCAGCCTGGAACCGGGACAGACTATCGAGCAGTACTTC.

This chain connects TRBV6-1 to TRBJ2-1; 14 nucleotides line up with TRBD2. The V and J ends lost 6 bases and 4 bases, in that order; junction bases with no gene match: 8. The CDR3 covers 17 residues. Germline values: CDR1 MNHNS, CDR2 SASEGT. CDR3: CASSMRLAGGLYNEQFF. CDR3 DNA: TGTGCCAGCAGCATGAGACTAGCGGGAGGGCTTTACAATGAGCAGTTCTTC.

This clonotype is medium-sized in the sample. The chain combines TRBV27 with TRBJ2-5; D unclear. The length of the CDR3 is 14 residues. The germline gives CDR1 MNHEY, CDR2 SMNVEV (reference sequence). Between the trimmed V and J ends, which lost 5 bases and 11 bases, there was a span of 21 bases. In DNA, the CDR3 is TGTGCCAGCAGTACGAGAGCACCCTACAATGAGCAGTACTTC. Amino acid sequence: CASSTRAPYNEQYF.

Within the sample, this clonotype is medium-sized. The chain carries TRBV6-1 and TRBJ2-1; possible D gene TRBD2, 5 bases. V lost 5 bases to trimming and J lost 13 bases, with 21 bases between them. Germline assignment: CDR1 MNHNS and CDR2 SASEGT. CDR3 length: 14 residues. This CDR3 is CASSQPGYPVTQFF. CDR3 nucleotides: TGTGCCAGCAGTCAACCGGGGTACCCTGTGACCCAGTTCTTC.

CDR3: CASSPGGTNIQYF. The CDR3 coding sequence is TGTGCCAGCAGTCCCGGGGGGACAAACATTCAGTACTTC. The gene calls are TRBV27 and TRBJ2-4, with TRBD2 identical over 7 bases. The CDR3 sequence is 13 residues long. The trim removed 5 bases at V and 6 bases at J, leaving 4 bases unmatched. The germline V gene encodes CDR1 MNHEY and CDR2 SMNVEV (reference sequence).

In this sample, this clonotype turned up a few times. This CDR3 is CASSSQGAYTEAFF. The CDR3 DNA reads as TGTGCCAGCAGCTCCCAGGGGGCTTACACTGAAGCTTTCTTT. The rearrangement links TRBV7-2 to TRBJ1-1; 8 bases match TRBD1. CDR1 and CDR2 (germline): SGHTA, FQGNSA. The CDR3 length is 14 residues. V lost 4 bases, J lost 3 bases, and 4 bases stayed unmatched.

This chain connects TRBV5-4 to TRBJ1-3; TRBD1 is a possible D gene (5 bases). Trimming removed 4 bases at V and 0 bases at J, with 14 bases between. Germline V gene lookup returns CDR1 SGHNT and CDR2 YYREEE (reference sequence). The CDR3 has 16 amino acids. The CDR3 nucleotides are TGTGCCAGCAGCGAACTGGGACGCAACTCTGGAAACACCATATATTTT. Its protein is CASSELGRNSGNTIYF. The variable domain in full, completed from reference TRBV5-4 and TRBJ1-3, reads ETGVTQSPTHLIKTRGQQVTLRCSSQSGHNTVSWYQQALGQGPQFIFQYYREEENGRGNFPPRFSGLQFPNYSSELNVNALELDDSALYLCASSELGRNSGNTIYFGEGSWLTVV.

This clonotype was counted between two and nine times. The chain joins TRBV20-1 to TRBJ2-5; a possible D gene is TRBD2 (6 bases). The CDR3 is 14 amino acids. The ends were cut back, 6 bases at V and 2 bases at J, with 16 bases in the middle. Germline CDR1 DFQATT, CDR2 SNEGSKA (reference sequence). This CDR3 is CSAIPGGRQETQYF. The CDR3 nucleotides are TGCAGTGCCATACCTGGGGGGAGACAAGAGACCCAGTACTTC.

This clonotype is deemed medium-sized. DNA for the CDR3: TGTGCCAGCAGTGAATTGGGAGGGCCTAGCACAGATACGCAGTATTTT. Protein sequence: CASSELGGPSTDTQYF. The rearrangement joins TRBV6-1 to TRBJ2-3; 7 bases fit TRBD2. Trimming cost V 2 bases and J 0 bases; bases outside gene matches: 5. This CDR3 is built from 16 residues. Germline CDR1 is MNHNS and CDR2 is SASEGT.

The rearrangement links TRBV4-1 to TRBJ2-1; 7 bases align to TRBD1. The CDR3 runs to 15 residues. V lost 4 bases and J lost 10; bases outside the gene matches: 13. Per the germline V gene, CDR1 is MGHRA and CDR2 is YSYEKL. The CDR3 reads CASSLEPGQTIEQFF. CDR3 in DNA: TGCGCCAGCAGCCTGGAACCGGGACAGACTATCGAGCAGTTCTTC.

This clonotype is a singleton in its sample. The V gene is TRBV7-6, the J gene TRBJ2-4; TRBD2 matches at 9 bases. Looked up from germline, CDR1 is SGHVS and CDR2 is FNYEAQ. There are 13 residues in the CDR3. DNA of the CDR3: TGTGGGAGCGGGGGGCGTGACCAGGACATTCAGTACTTC. Protein sequence: CGSGGRDQDIQYF.

The gene calls are TRBV6-1 and TRBJ2-1; a weak D match, TRBD2 (5 bases). Trimming left V 5 bases short and J 1 base short, with 12 bases between. Germline V gene lookup returns CDR1 MNHNS and CDR2 SASEGT. This CDR3 comprises 15 residues. The DNA of the CDR3 is TGTGCCAGCAGTCCAGCGGCCACTTCCTACAATGAGCAGTTCTTC. This gives the protein CASSPAATSYNEQFF.

Concerning this clonotype: The junction does not match germline at one end; this may be a read error. The chain carries TRBV6-1 and TRBJ2-3; 9 bases align to TRBD1. The CDR3 runs to 12 residues. The V gene's germline CDR1 is MNHNS and CDR2 SASEGT. The CDR3 region has the DNA TGTGCCAGCGGCGACAGGGGGAAGACGCAGTATTTC. It is translated as CASGDRGKTQYF.